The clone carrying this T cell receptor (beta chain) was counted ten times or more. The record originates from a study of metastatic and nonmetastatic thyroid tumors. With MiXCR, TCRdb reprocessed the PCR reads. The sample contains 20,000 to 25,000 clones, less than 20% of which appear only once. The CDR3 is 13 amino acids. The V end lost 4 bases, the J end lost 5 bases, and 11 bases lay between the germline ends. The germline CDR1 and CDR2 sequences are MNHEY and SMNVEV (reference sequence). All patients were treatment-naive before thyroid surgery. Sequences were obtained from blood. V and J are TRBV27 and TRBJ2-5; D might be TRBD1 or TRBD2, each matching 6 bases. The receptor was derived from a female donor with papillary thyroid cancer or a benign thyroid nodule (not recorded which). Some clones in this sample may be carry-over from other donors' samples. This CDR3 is CASSSGARETQYF. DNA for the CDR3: TGTGCCAGCAGTTCGGGGGCCCGGGAGACCCAGTACTTC.